This T cell receptor beta chain is from a study of shared clonotypes between healthy human individuals. In the original analysis: Junction-only sequences without quality scores came from ImmunoSEQ, so filtering differed. Profiled with immunoSEQ multiplex PCR; TCRdb holds only in-frame clones, not every one. The V and J calls and clone size come from that table; D and trimming were worked out from the DNA. The table includes about 2.2 million clones, about 93% detected once. Only CD45RO-negative cells positively selected for CCR7 counted as naive CD8 cells, so terminally differentiated effector memory CD45RA+ cells were excluded. Overall study results and limits: When naive CD4 clonotypes were compared across several donors, about 4.8% were shared. It was only blood that was sampled, and tissue repertoires likely differ.

Per germline, CDR1 PRHDT and CDR2 FYEKMQ (reference sequence). Trimming at V came to 2 bases and at J to 5 bases, leaving 7 bases not matched to a gene. The CDR3 has 17 residues. As concerns this clone: Its specificity is not known.

The clonotype originates from a man between 18 and 35 years old in good health. Some clones in this sample may be carry-over from other donors' samples. This chain connects TRBV13 to TRBJ2-3, with 13 bases aligning to TRBD2. Source material: naive CD8+ T cells from PBMCs. CDR3 sequence: CASSLRLAGGGKDTQYF. Written as DNA, the CDR3 is TGTGCCAGCAGCTTACGACTAGCGGGAGGTGGGAAAGATACGCAGTATTTT.